Detailed here is one T cell receptor beta chain. These data are taken from a study of shared clonotypes between healthy human individuals. The germline gives CDR1 SGHNT, CDR2 YENEEA. Germline trimming cut 5 bases from V and 0 bases from J; bases unmatched to any gene: 0. The length of the CDR3 is 14 residues. Assay runs were performed at deep level. Replicate PCRs for unsorted PBMC used approximately 320 ng DNA (approximately 31,000 T cell genomes). Study processing details: With immunoSEQ giving junction-only sequences and no quality scores, filtering differed. Profiling relied on immunoSEQ multiplex PCR, and the TCRdb table lists in-frame clones only, not all of them. V, J and clone size reflect that table, while D and trimming were determined from the DNA. Found here are hundreds of thousands of clones, roughly 77% of them singletons; the top ten hold approximately 13%.

The chain combines TRBV11-3 with TRBJ2-3, with TRBD2 identical over 9 bases. This sequence originates from a woman aged 40 to 50 in good health. Some clones in this sample may be carry-over from other donors' samples. The sequenced material came from PBMCs. In DNA, the CDR3 is TGTGCCAGCAGCACTAGCGGGAGCACAGATACGCAGTATTTT. Encoded protein: CASSTSGSTDTQYF. The full variable domain, its missing parts supplied by reference TRBV11-3 and TRBJ2-3, is EAGVVQSPRYKIIEKKQPVAFWCNPISGHNTLYWYLQNLGQGPELLIRYENEEAVDDSQLPKDRFSAERLKGVDSTLKIQPAELGDSAVYLCASSTSGSTDTQYFGPGTRLTVL.